This entry concerns a single TCR beta chain. The data derive from a study of blood T cell repertoires in COVID-19. Across the study: The analysed material was cDNA or gDNA that came from T cells, B-cell-depleted T cells, or PBMCs.

Assay used: immunoSEQ multiplex PCR; TCRdb lists only in-frame clones, some missing. This repertoire shows about 240,000 clones, around four fifths found once; its top ten account for 9.5% to 15%. The CDR3 consists of 13 residues. Germline CDR1 SEHNR, CDR2 FQNEAQ (reference sequence). V lost 2 bases to trimming and J lost 1 base, with 5 bases between them. The rearrangement uses TRBV7-9 and TRBJ1-1; D is unresolved. Sequencing input: peripheral blood. The receptor was derived from a woman aged 60 to 75 with active or convalescent COVID-19. In DNA, the CDR3 is TGTGCCAGCAGCTTAACACAGAACACTGAAGCTTTCTTT. Translating it yields CASSLTQNTEAFF.